The entry below describes one TCR beta chain. The V gene's germline CDR1 is LNHDA and CDR2 SQIVND (reference sequence). With 6 bases clipped from V and 6 bases from J, the junction kept 5 bases outside the gene matches. There are 14 residues in the CDR3. This entry belongs to a study of blood T cell repertoires in COVID-19. In the study overall: The analysed material was cDNA or gDNA that came from T cells, B-cell-depleted T cells, or PBMCs.

The method was immunoSEQ multiplex PCR; TCRdb's version includes in-frame clones alone and lacks a portion of them. The table has fewer than 400,000 clones, approximately 91% seen once; the top ten hold roughly 5.2%. The TCR was taken from a man aged 55 to 70 who had recovered from COVID-19. The V and J genes are TRBV19 and TRBJ1-5, with 10 bases fitting TRBD1. Input material: PBMCs or T cells enriched from blood (not recorded which). The CDR3 DNA sequence: TGTGCCAGTAGCATTGGACAGGGGGTTCAGCCCCAGCATTTT. This sequence encodes CASSIGQGVQPQHF.